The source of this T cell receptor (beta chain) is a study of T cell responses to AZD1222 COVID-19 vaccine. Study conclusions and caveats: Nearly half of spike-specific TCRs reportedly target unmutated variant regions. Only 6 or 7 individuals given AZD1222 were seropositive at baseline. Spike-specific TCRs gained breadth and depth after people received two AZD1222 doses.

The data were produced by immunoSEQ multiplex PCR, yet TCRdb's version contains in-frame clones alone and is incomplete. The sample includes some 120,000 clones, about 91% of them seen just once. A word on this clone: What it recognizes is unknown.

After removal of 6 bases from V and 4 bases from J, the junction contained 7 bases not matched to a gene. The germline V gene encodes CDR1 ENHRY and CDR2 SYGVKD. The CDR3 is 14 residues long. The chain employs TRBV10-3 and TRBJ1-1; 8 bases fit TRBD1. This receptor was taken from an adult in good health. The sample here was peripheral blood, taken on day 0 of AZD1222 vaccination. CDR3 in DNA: TGTGCCATCAGCCAGGGGGCTATGGGCACTGAAGCTTTCTTT. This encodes CAISQGAMGTEAFF.